The sequence of this T cell receptor (beta chain) was determined in a study of long-term antiretroviral therapy in people with HIV (dated by TCRdb to about 2022). For context, the study as a whole: Collection of the earliest samples took place about a decade ahead of the 2015 WHO recommendation for immediate ART, at a time when ART was typically delayed until CD4 counts fell. A total of some 210 cryopreserved PBMC samples were contributed to the cohort by 30 adults with confirmed HIV infection, with samples collected serially over a mean of 6 years (range 1-12). Whether ART initiation and durable HIV suppression were associated with changes in peripheral blood TRB repertoire composition and diversity was tested in a retrospective serial study. Among the roughly 30 participants with HIV, about 11 were female. No cross-contamination during QIAcube processing turned up in test extractions that ran a monoclonal T-cell line alongside 25 to 35 polyclonal samples.

Overall study results and their limits: Because pre-ART samples had limited cell numbers, profiling was done on unsorted PBMC rather than on sorted CD4+ and CD8+ T cells. Limited PBMC availability meant only the TCR beta chain was sequenced, without alpha chain pairing. CDR3 length ranges in HIV repertoires were narrower than in controls, and network structure suggested an antigen-experienced repertoire with only a slight naive shift after ART. At every time point, the repertoire was dominated by expanded TRB clones first identified before ART initiation, although this dominance fluctuated and, in many PLHIV, declined after ART. Starting ART was linked to a significant rise in TRB diversity, yet even after long-term ART the diversity remained significantly lower than in transplant donor controls. The samples were dated from about 2004 to 2018, and the ART regimens that were used may be less effective than current ART regimens. Inferences about post-ART repertoire changes are limited because no data were available on ART adherence, viral resistance or therapy changes.

Inclusion was restricted to participants for whom at least one PBMC sample before ART initiation and at least two post-ART samples were available. All participants with HIV were treated in the United States of America. Cryopreserved samples of about 0.95-11 million PBMC were thawed and washed before DNA extraction. At the time of the earliest PBMC sample, participants with HIV were aged between roughly 20 and 60 years. Per participant, PBMC samples came from 1-4 timepoints prior to ART initiation and 2-8 timepoints following ART initiation, for a median of 7 samples. Serial HIV viral load, CD4+ T-cell count, ART history and demographic data were obtained for every participant. Genomic DNA was extracted from unsorted PBMC with a Qiagen kit on a QIAcube, processed in batches of 12 samples. The immunoSEQ hsTCRB v3.0 assay was used at survey level resolution for TRB variable region sequencing. The targeted TRB sequencing depth was roughly 40,000-55,000 T-cell genomes per sample. TRB libraries were pooled and sequenced on an Illumina MiSeq using a v3 150-cycle kit. As for how the authors treated the data: Repertoire analysis was performed in R inside a reproducible Nextflow workflow that covered QC, data transformation and analysis. LymphoSeq2, an R package for AIRR-Seq data exploration, was used to implement custom analyses. A few samples that produced fewer than 5000 total TRB sequences were removed, so some 190 HIV repertoires were analyzed. Among the approximately 180 HIV repertoires that were kept, roughly 58 were collected before ART initiation and about 130 were collected after ART initiation. Repertoires were downsampled to 5000 TRB nucleotide sequences, with summary statistics averaged over 100 downsampling iterations. The analysis kept only TRB sequences whose CDR3 regions were at least seven amino acids long. Two measures captured diversity: a Shannon entropy-derived clonality score and the Gini coefficient. In the repertoire networks, any two of the top 5000 CDR3 amino acid sequences were linked whenever the two sequences differed by an edit distance of one. For TRB CDR3 amino acid sequences, antigen specificity groups and MHC restriction were predicted with GLIPH2. CDR3 amino acid sequences were matched against VDJdb and McPAS-TCR to flag known CMV, EBV, HIV or tissue antigen associations. Pre-ART, post-ART and control groups were compared with Wilcoxon signed-rank tests and Holm-Bonferroni correction. The table was pulled from immuneACCESS by TCRdb, which kept in-frame rearrangements only. Such tables lose some clones; where checked, under half of the loss comes from unresolved V genes, and the rest has no known cause. That table furnishes V, J and clone size, whereas the DNA furnished D and trimming. In all, the sample holds fewer than 30,000 clones, and more than 70% of those were seen once. The top ten clonotypes cover 4.8% of the sample.

This clone was recorded once. Its antigen is currently not known. Per-nucleotide qualities are absent, and no much larger clonotype sits a single base away. The V and J ends are trimmed by 4 bases and 3 bases, leaving 13 bases between them. The germline V gene yields SGHTS for CDR1 and YDEGEE for CDR2. The CDR3 sequence holds 15 residues, the cysteine and phenylalanine included. Only CDR3 DNA remains: 45 bases, in frame from the first base. The chain is assembled from TRBV5-8 and TRBJ1-4; TRBD1 might be the D gene, on 6 matching bases. The material sequenced was unsorted PBMCs, taken 0.8 years after starting antiretroviral therapy. This clonotype originated in a woman in her twenties or thirties with HIV. The CDR3 region has the sequence CASSPVRGPNEKLFF. The sequence in DNA is TGTGCCAGCAGCCCGGTCCGGGGGCCTAATGAAAAACTGTTTTTT.